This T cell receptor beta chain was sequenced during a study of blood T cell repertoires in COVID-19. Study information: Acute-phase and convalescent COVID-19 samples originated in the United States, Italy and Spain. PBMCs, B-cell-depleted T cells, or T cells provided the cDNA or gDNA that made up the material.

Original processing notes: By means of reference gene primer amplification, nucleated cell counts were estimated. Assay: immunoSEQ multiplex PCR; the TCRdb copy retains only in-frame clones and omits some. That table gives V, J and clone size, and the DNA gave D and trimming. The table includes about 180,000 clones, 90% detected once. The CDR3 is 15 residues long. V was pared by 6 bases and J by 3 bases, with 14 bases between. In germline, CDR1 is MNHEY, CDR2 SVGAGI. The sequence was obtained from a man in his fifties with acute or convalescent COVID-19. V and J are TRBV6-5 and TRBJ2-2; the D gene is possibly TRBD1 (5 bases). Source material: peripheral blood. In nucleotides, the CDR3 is TGTGCCAGCAGCGGCCGGCAGGGCCACACCGGGGAGCTGTTTTTT. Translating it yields CASSGRQGHTGELFF.